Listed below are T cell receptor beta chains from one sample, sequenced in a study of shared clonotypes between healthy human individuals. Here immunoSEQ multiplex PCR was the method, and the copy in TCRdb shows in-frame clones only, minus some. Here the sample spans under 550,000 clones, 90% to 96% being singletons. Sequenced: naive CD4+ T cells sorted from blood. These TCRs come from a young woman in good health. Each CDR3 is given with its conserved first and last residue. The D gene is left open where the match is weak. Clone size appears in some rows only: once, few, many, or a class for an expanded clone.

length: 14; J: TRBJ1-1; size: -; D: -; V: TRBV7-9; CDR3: CASSLNRAGTEAFF; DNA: TGTGCCAGCAGCTTGAACAGGGCGGGCACTGAAGCTTTCTTT
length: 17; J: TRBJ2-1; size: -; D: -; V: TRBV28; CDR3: CASSLRSGRGSYNEQFF; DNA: TGTGCCAGCAGTTTACGCTCGGGACGGGGCTCCTACAATGAGCAGTTCTTC
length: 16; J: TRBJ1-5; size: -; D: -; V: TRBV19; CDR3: CASRPPGQGGYTPQHF; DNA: TGTGCCAGTAGGCCACCGGGACAAGGGGGATATACGCCCCAGCATTTT
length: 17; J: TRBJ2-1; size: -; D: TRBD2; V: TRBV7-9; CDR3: CASLLAGKMGSYNEQFF; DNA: TGTGCCAGCTTGTTAGCGGGGAAGATGGGCTCCTACAATGAGCAGTTCTTC
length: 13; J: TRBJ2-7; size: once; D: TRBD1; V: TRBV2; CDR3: CASSEQGDYEQYF; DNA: TGTGCCAGCAGTGAACAGGGGGACTACGAGCAGTACTTC
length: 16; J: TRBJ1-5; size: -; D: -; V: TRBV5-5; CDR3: CASSFFSVGGKQPQHF; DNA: TGTGCCAGCAGCTTTTTTTCTGTCGGGGGAAAACAGCCCCAGCATTTT
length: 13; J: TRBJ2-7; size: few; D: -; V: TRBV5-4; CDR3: CASSLASSYEQYF; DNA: TGTGCCAGCAGCTTGGCGTCTTCCTACGAGCAGTACTTC
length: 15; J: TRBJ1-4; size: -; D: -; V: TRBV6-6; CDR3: CASRPGQGGGEKLFF; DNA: TGTGCCAGCAGGCCTGGGCAGGGAGGTGGTGAAAAACTGTTTTTT
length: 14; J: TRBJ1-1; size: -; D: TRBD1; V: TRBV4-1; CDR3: CASSQRTGNTEAFF; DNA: TGCGCCAGCAGCCAACGGACAGGGAACACTGAAGCTTTCTTT
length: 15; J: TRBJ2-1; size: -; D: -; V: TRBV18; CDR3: CASSPATTSYNEQFF; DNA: TGTGCCAGCTCACCAGCGACCACCTCCTACAATGAGCAGTTCTTC
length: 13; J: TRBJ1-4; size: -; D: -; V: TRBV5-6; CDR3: CASSLVRDEKLFF; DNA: TGTGCCAGCAGCTTGGTAAGGGACGAAAAACTGTTTTTT
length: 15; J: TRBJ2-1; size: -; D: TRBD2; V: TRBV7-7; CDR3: CASSPTSGTYNEQFF; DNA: TGTGCCAGCAGTCCAACTAGCGGCACCTACAATGAGCAGTTCTTC
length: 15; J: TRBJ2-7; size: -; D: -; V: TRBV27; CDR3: CASSLRFGHLYEQYF; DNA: TGTGCCAGCAGTTTACGGTTCGGCCACCTCTACGAGCAGTACTTC
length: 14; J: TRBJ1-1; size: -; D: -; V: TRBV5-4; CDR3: CASSPGPRNTEAFF; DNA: TGTGCCAGCAGCCCCGGACCCCGGAACACTGAAGCTTTCTTT
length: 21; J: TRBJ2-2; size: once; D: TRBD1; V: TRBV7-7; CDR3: CASSLEASFWTGGKGTGELFF; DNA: TGTGCCAGCAGCTTAGAGGCCAGTTTCTGGACAGGGGGCAAGGGGACCGGGGAGCTGTTTTTT
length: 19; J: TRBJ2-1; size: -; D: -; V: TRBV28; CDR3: CASSQSGFKLRNSYNEQFF; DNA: TGTGCCAGCAGCCAGAGTGGGTTCAAGCTCAGGAACTCCTACAATGAGCAGTTCTTC
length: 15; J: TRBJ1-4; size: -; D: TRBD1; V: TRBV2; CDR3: CASRGTGVANEKLFF; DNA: TGTGCCAGCAGGGGCACAGGGGTGGCTAATGAAAAACTGTTTTTT
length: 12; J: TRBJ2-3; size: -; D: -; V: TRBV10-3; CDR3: CAIKSGTDTQYF; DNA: TGTGCCATCAAGAGCGGGACAGATACGCAGTATTTT
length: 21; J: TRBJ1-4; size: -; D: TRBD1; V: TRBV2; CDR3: CASDLQDADGTGVSANEKLFF; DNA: TGTGCCAGCGATCTCCAAGATGCTGATGGGACAGGGGTGAGCGCTAATGAAAAACTGTTTTTT
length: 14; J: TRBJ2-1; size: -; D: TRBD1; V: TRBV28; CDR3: CASSLRGRYNEQFF; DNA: TGTGCCAGCAGTTTGAGGGGGCGATACAATGAGCAGTTCTTC
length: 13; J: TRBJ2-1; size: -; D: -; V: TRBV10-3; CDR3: CAISSGEYNEQFF; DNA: TGTGCCATCAGTTCCGGGGAATACAATGAGCAGTTCTTC
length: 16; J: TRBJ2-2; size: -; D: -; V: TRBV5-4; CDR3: CASSLGRGADTGELFF; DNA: TGTGCCAGCAGCTTGGGTAGGGGCGCCGACACCGGGGAGCTGTTTTTT